A single sample gave rise to the 5 T cell receptor beta chains below, sequenced in a study of blood T cells in healthy people across ages. The authors ran a second PCR of 7 to 11 cycles using a sample-barcoded 5' primer and a J-beta primer mix. One entry per CDR3 protein results from TCRdb running MiXCR on the 5' RACE reads. The table shows approximately 900,000 distinct CDR3 sequences, with 25% to 30% occurring only once. This sample was also put to use in a study of T cells of mothers and their children.

The sequenced material came from blood. The receptor set was obtained from a woman aged 40 to 50 in good health.

J is TRBJ1-4 and V is TRBV16; D may be TRBD1 (6 bases). Germline V gives CDR1 KGHSY, CDR2 FQNENV. The CDR3 is made up of 15 amino acids. V was cut by 4 bases and J by 8 bases, with 17 bases left in between. As DNA, the CDR3 is TGTGCCAGCAGCCCCTTCAGGGGCGAATCGGAAAAACTGTTTTTT. Amino acid sequence: CASSPFRGESEKLFF.

This clonotype was seen only a few times. This sequence joins TRBV7-4 and TRBJ2-3; 8 bases agree with TRBD1. The V segment lost 5 bases and the J segment 3 bases; nucleotides outside the gene matches: 10. Germline V gene data show CDR1 as SGHVT and CDR2 as SQSDAQ. This CDR3 contains 16 residues. The CDR3, as DNA: TGTGCCAGCAGCATACTACAGGGGGTATGGACAGATACGCAGTATTTT. It yields the protein CASSILQGVWTDTQYF. Based on the CDR3 plus reference TRBV7-4 and TRBJ2-3, the full variable domain is GAGVSQSPRYKVAKRGRDVALRCDSISGHVTLYWYRQTLGQGSEVLTYSQSDAQRDKSGRPSGRFSAERPERSVSTLKIQRTEQGDSAVYLCASSILQGVWTDTQYFGPGTRLTVL.

This clonotype has a count of ten or more. The chain uses TRBV7-3 and TRBJ2-7; tentatively, D is TRBD1 (5 bases). This CDR3 has 15 residues. CDR1 and CDR2 (germline): SGHTA, FQGTGA. Trimming removed 5 bases from V and 3 bases from J, with 17 bases in between. The CDR3 here is CASSLGHHGNYEQYF. Written as DNA, the CDR3 is TGTGCCAGCAGCCTAGGACACCACGGAAACTACGAGCAGTACTTC.

The chain has TRBV20-1 and TRBJ1-5; the match to TRBD1 covers 9 bases. J gave up 2 bases and V 3 bases, and 5 bases lay outside the gene matches. This CDR3 contains 15 residues. Germline V gives CDR1 DFQATT, CDR2 SNEGSKA (reference sequence). The CDR3 DNA is TGCAGTGCTAGGGACAGGGGATCGGGCAATCAGCCCCAGCATTTT. Translating gives CSARDRGSGNQPQHF.

V usage is TRBV7-3 and J usage is TRBJ1-2, with D possibly TRBD1 on 6 matching bases. The germline V gene encodes CDR1 SGHTA and CDR2 FQGTGA. Trimming took off 5 bases at V and 5 bases at J, with 15 bases between the two ends. The CDR3 runs to 14 residues. The chain's CDR3 is CASSVDRRNYGYTF. Written as DNA, the CDR3 is TGTGCCAGCAGCGTAGACAGGAGGAATTATGGCTACACCTTC.